This T cell receptor (beta chain) came from a study of blood T cell repertoires in COVID-19. Study-level information: Researchers got acute and convalescent COVID-19 samples from the United States, Italy and Spain. From T cells, B-cell-depleted T cells, or PBMCs came the material, which was cDNA or gDNA.

Original analysis: Estimation of nucleated cell counts was performed using reference gene primer amplification. The repertoire was sequenced with immunoSEQ multiplex PCR; TCRdb's copy has only in-frame clones and lacks some. V and J calls and clone size follow that table, whereas D and trimming were derived from the DNA. Here the sample spans 250,000 to 350,000 clones, roughly 87% being singletons. V was trimmed by 5 bases and J by 8 bases, leaving 7 bases between them. This CDR3 has 11 residues. Germline loops: CDR1 SEHNR, CDR2 FQNEAQ (reference sequence). The source is a man younger than 30 with active or convalescent COVID-19. Sequenced material: peripheral blood. J is TRBJ2-1 and V is TRBV7-9; D is unclear. The CDR3 sequence is CASSVSDEQFF. CDR3 sequence (DNA): TGTGCCAGCAGCGTCAGCGATGAGCAGTTCTTC.